This record looks at one T cell receptor (beta chain) sequence and its context. V shed 5 bases and J shed 7 bases, with 11 bases lying between them. Germline V CDR1 and CDR2: SGHNT, YYREEE (reference sequence). The CDR3 has 12 amino acids. As every portion of the isolated RNA was reverse transcribed, the sequencing read expressed TCRB transcripts. The repertoire was sequenced with immunoSEQ multiplex PCR; TCRdb's copy has only in-frame clones and lacks some. This sample has about 350,000 clones; about 19% occur once, and the top ten carry about 0.045%. The data stem from a study of beta chain features in type 1 diabetes. Sorting produced populations that all topped 95% purity.

Sequenced sample: naive CD4+ T cells from blood. The chain recombines TRBV5-4 with TRBJ2-3, with D unresolved. The sequence was obtained from a woman under 30 in good health. CDR3 nucleotides: TGTGCCAGCAGTGGCGGAGTCAATACGCAGTATTTT. This encodes CASSGGVNTQYF.